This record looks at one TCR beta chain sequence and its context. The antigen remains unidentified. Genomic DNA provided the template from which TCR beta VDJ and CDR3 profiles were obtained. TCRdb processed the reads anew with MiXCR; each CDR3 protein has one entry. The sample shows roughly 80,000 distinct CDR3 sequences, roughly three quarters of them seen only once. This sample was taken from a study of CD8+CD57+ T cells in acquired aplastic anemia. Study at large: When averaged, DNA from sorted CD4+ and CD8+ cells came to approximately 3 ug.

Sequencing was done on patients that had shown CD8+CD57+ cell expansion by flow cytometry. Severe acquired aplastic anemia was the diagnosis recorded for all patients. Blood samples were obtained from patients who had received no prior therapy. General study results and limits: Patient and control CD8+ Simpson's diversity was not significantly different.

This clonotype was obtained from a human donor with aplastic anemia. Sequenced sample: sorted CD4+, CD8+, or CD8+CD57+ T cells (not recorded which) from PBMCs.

The CDR3 here is CASSLADMNTEAFF. The CDR3 nucleotides are TGTGCCAGCAGCTTGGCCGACATGAACACTGAAGCTTTCTTT. The rearrangement uses TRBV7-3 and TRBJ1-1; D is uncertain. CDR3 length: 14 amino acids. Germline V lookup: CDR1 SGHTA, CDR2 FQGTGA. Trimming took off 3 bases at V and 0 bases at J, with 8 bases between the two ends.